The 9 T cell receptor beta chains listed next were all sequenced from one sample in a study of T cells in women clearing cervical HPV infection. Produced via immunoSEQ multiplex PCR; TCRdb's table is partial and in-frame only. The table gives 20,000 to 25,000 clones; the top ten clones make up about 24% of it. Sequencing input: blood buffy coat. The origin of the receptors is a woman aged 18-70 years with a cervical HPV16 infection that either progressed to CIN3+ or cleared (not recorded which).

Concerning this clone itself: The CDR3 end lies 3 residues beyond the end of the read and is filled in from the germline J gene. The V call is TRBV5-8, the J call TRBJ1-1; D uncertain. This CDR3 has 14 residues. Germline V lookup: CDR1 SGHTS, CDR2 YDEGEE. V gave up 5 bases and J gave up 6 bases, with 17 bases separating them. The CDR3 loop is CASRARVEISEAFF. The DNA read from the CDR3 is TGTGCCAGCAGAGCTCGGGTTGAGATTTCTGAA.

As concerns this clone: The read ends 3 residues shy of where the CDR3 ends; the end is completed using the germline J gene. The rearrangement links TRBV10-3 to TRBJ2-7, with D maybe TRBD1 (6 bases). The CDR3 spans 16 residues. Per germline, CDR1 ENHRY and CDR2 SYGVKD. The V end lost 5 bases, the J end lost 6 bases, and 23 bases lay between the germline ends. The covered CDR3 bases are TGTGCCATCAGTTTAAAGACAGGCGATAGAAGGTCCGAG. This encodes CAISLKTGDRRSE. The whole CDR3 reads CAISLKTGDRRSEQYF.

On this clone itself: The read gets to within 3 residues of the CDR3 end, and the germline J gene fills in the rest. The V call is TRBV30, the J call TRBJ2-3, with D unclear. CDR3 length equals 14 residues. Germline values: CDR1 GTSNPN, CDR2 SVGIG (reference sequence). V lost 5 bases and J 6 bases, leaving 18 bases between the germline ends. The CDR3 is CAWRKPYFLDTQYF. CDR3 DNA (partial): TGTGCCTGGCGCAAGCCCTATTTTCTGGATACG.

In the case of this clone: The missing CDR3 end, 3 residues past where the read stops, is filled in from the germline J gene. The rearrangement links TRBV19 to TRBJ1-5, with a tentative D call TRBD1 (5 bases). Germline CDR1 is LNHDA and CDR2 is SQIVND (reference sequence). This CDR3 spans 14 amino acids. Between the trimmed V and J ends, which lost 3 bases and 0 bases, there was a span of 6 bases. The CDR3 bases that were read are TGTGCCAGTAGTATCGGGGGTAGCAATCAGCCC. Amino acid sequence: CASSIGGSNQP. The whole CDR3 protein reads CASSIGGSNQPQHF.

In regard to this clone: The read gets to within 3 residues of the CDR3 end, and the germline J gene fills in the rest. The gene calls are TRBV5-1 and TRBJ2-7, with 13 bases lining up with TRBD2. The CDR3 extends over 18 amino acids. CDR1 and CDR2 from the germline V gene are SGHRS and YFSETQ. With V trimmed by 0 bases and J by 0 bases, 6 bases remained unmatched. The CDR3 loop is CASSLGLAGGQSSYEQYF. The part of the CDR3 DNA that was read is TGCGCCAGCAGCTTGGGACTAGCGGGGGGTCAATCCTCCTACGAG.

Concerning this clone itself: The read comes to an end 3 residues before the CDR3 does, leaving the germline J gene to fill in the end. This chain uses TRBV6-1 with TRBJ2-7; 11 bases are shared with TRBD2. V lost 3 bases to trimming and J lost 0 bases; unmatched junction nucleotides: 1. CDR1 and CDR2 from the germline V gene are MNHNS and SASEGT. The CDR3 consists of 15 residues. The sequenced part of the CDR3 DNA is TGTGCCAGCAGTGATGGACTAGCGGGCTCCTACGAG. Protein product: CASSDGLAGSYE. The complete CDR3 reads CASSDGLAGSYEQYF.

For this clone: With the read ending 3 residues before the CDR3 end, the germline J gene is used to fill in that end. This chain connects TRBV11-3 to TRBJ2-1; perhaps TRBD1 as D (6 bases). V lost 3 bases, J lost 8 bases, and 17 bases lay in between. Germline lookup yields CDR1 SGHNT and CDR2 YENEEA. The CDR3 consists of 15 residues. The CDR3 sequence: CASSLDSGVLDEQFF. CDR3 DNA, as far as it was read: TGTGCCAGCAGCTTGGACAGTGGGGTGTTGGATGAG.

Concerning this clone itself: The CDR3 is cut off 3 residues early in the read; its end comes from the germline J gene. Other DNA sequences in the sample encode the same CDR3. The chain has TRBV20-1 and TRBJ1-3; D remains unclear. The V end was cut by 5 bases, the J end by 0 bases, with 14 bases between. The CDR3 loop spans 15 amino acids. Looked up from germline, CDR1 is DFQATT and CDR2 is SNEGSKA (reference sequence). The CDR3 protein is CSARPLSGSGNTIYF. The covered CDR3 bases are TGCAGTGCTCGACCCCTAAGCGGCTCTGGAAACACC.

Notes on this clone: The same CDR3 can be traced to other DNA sequences in this sample. CDR3 sequence reads: CAWSGGTGNTIYF. The covered CDR3 bases are TGTGCCTGGAGTGGGGGCACCGGAAACACC. V gene TRBV30 combines with J gene TRBJ1-3, with TRBD1 as a possible D gene (5 bases). The CDR3 end falls 3 residues outside the read, so it is completed with the germline J gene. V gave up 1 base and J gave up 4 bases, with 8 bases separating them. There are 13 residues in the CDR3. Germline assignment: CDR1 GTSNPN and CDR2 SVGIG (reference sequence).